This T cell receptor (beta chain) was observed in a study of cytomegalovirus exposure and HLA in healthy donors. Notes on the study in general: A later analysis, which compared TCR beta chains of equal frequency, found the HLA-associated ones more clonally expanded. Most observed TCR sequences were rare, whereas some public TCRs were detected in many donors. In vitro experiments confirmed that three CMV-associated chains were specific for CMV antigens.

PCR amplification relied on 60 Vbeta primers (plus 13 Jbeta primers). Using immunoSEQ multiplex PCR, the repertoire was profiled, and TCRdb retains in-frame clones only, with some absent. The repertoire holds about 200,000 clones, with approximately 80% as singletons. To note about this clone: Antigen: not known.

Although they were nominally healthy when sampled, donors likely had unrecorded immune exposures. Per germline, CDR1 SGHAT and CDR2 FQNNGV. This CDR3 is built from 15 residues. V lost 2 bases, J lost 4 bases, and 12 bases lay in between. Sequencing input: PBMCs. This clonotype was obtained from a woman under 40 in good health and CMV-seropositive. The V and J genes are TRBV11-2 and TRBJ2-1; maybe TRBD1 (6 bases). CDR3 DNA: TGTGCCAGCAGCTTATCCAGGGGATCTTACAATGAGCAGTTCTTC. This gives the protein CASSLSRGSYNEQFF. Combining the CDR3 with reference TRBV11-2 and TRBJ2-1 gives the whole variable domain EAGVAQSPRYKIIEKRQSVAFWCNPISGHATLYWYQQILGQGPKLLIQFQNNGVVDDSQLPKDRFSAERLKGVDSTLKIQPAKLEDSAVYLCASSLSRGSYNEQFFGPGTRLTVL.